What follows are 17 T cell receptor beta chains derived from one specimen sequenced in a study of T cells in Graves' hyperthyroidism and ophthalmopathy. Amplification targeted TCR beta CDR3 regions from RNA transcripts. The HTBI set primed first-round TCR CDR3 RT-PCR. MiXCR was run by TCRdb on the multiplex PCR reads, yielding one entry per CDR3 protein. The sample holds hundreds of thousands of distinct CDR3 sequences, approximately 15% seen once. Sequencing was done on a sample of blood. The receptors stem from a young woman with Graves' hyperthyroidism.

This sequence joins TRBV6-1 and TRBJ2-3, with D hard to call. This CDR3 contains 15 residues. Trimming took off 6 bases at V and 0 bases at J, with 13 bases between the two ends. CDR1 and CDR2 from the germline V gene are MNHNS and SASEGT. The CDR3 nucleotides read TGTGCCAGCAGCCCGCTGGCGCCCAGCACAGATACGCAGTATTTT. It encodes CASSPLAPSTDTQYF.

This chain uses TRBV7-2 with TRBJ1-4; 11 bases map to TRBD1. This CDR3 has 16 amino acids. CDR1 and CDR2 from the germline V gene are SGHTA and FQGNSA. With 5 bases clipped from V and 7 bases from J, the junction kept 9 bases outside the gene matches. CDR3 region: CASSPRPGTGGEKLFF. CDR3 nucleotide sequence: TGTGCCAGCAGCCCCCGCCCCGGGACAGGGGGTGAAAAACTGTTTTTT. Together with reference TRBV7-2 and TRBJ1-4, the CDR3 gives the full variable domain: GAGVSQSPSNKVTEKGKDVELRCDPISGHTALYWYRQSLGQGLEFLIYFQGNSAPDKSGLPSDRFSAERTGGSVSTLTIQRTQQEDSAVYLCASSPRPGTGGEKLFFGSGTQLSVL.

This clonotype was found many times. CDR3 loop: CASSPMGGQPQHF. DNA of the CDR3: TGTGCCAGCTCACCAATGGGGGGCCAGCCCCAGCATTTT. The chain has TRBV18 and TRBJ1-5; tentatively, D is TRBD1 (6 bases). The CDR3 is 13 residues long. V was clipped by 2 bases and J by 7 bases, with 9 bases between them. Germline V lookup: CDR1 KGHSH, CDR2 LQKENI.

This clonotype was observed many times. This chain joins TRBV12-3 or TRBV12-4 and TRBJ1-2; D unresolved. The CDR3 totals 12 residues. Trimming cost V 3 bases and J 7 bases, with 9 bases left between them. The CDR3 coding sequence is TGTGCCAGCAGTTTTTGGGGTGGTGGCTACACCTTC. Translation gives CASSFWGGGYTF.

This clonotype was seen a few times. This chain joins TRBV19 and TRBJ1-2, with TRBD1 as a possible D gene (6 bases). Trimming left V 6 bases short and J 0 bases short, with 14 bases between. The CDR3 consists of 15 residues. Germline V gives CDR1 LNHDA, CDR2 SQIVND (reference sequence). The CDR3 sequence: CASSPTGTSNYGYTF. CDR3 sequence (DNA): TGTGCCAGTAGCCCCACAGGGACGTCTAACTATGGCTACACCTTC.

The chain recombines TRBV24-1 with TRBJ2-2; 7 bases map to TRBD1. V lost 3 bases to trimming and J lost 6 bases; unmatched junction nucleotides: 9. Germline lookup yields CDR1 KGHDR and CDR2 SFDVKD. The CDR3 loop spans 16 amino acids. The CDR3, as DNA: TGTGCCACCAGTGATGTGACCGGGACAGCTCCCGGGGAGCTGTTTTTT. Translated: CATSDVTGTAPGELFF.

In its sample, this clonotype was seen many times. This chain joins TRBV28 and TRBJ1-5; 7 positions agree with TRBD1. CDR1 and CDR2 from the germline V gene are MDHEN and SYDVKM. V trimming: 7 bases; J trimming: 2 bases; junction bases outside the gene matches: 8. The CDR3 extends over 15 amino acids. This chain's CDR3 is CASTEQGLGNQPQHF. The DNA of the CDR3 is TGTGCCAGCACTGAACAGGGGTTGGGCAATCAGCCCCAGCATTTT.

This clonotype was seen at least ten times. The genes are TRBV7-9 and TRBJ2-3, with D perhaps matching TRBD1 or TRBD2 (6 bases each). Germline V gene data show CDR1 as SEHNR and CDR2 as FQNEAQ (reference sequence). Trimming took 0 bases from V and 3 from J, leaving 13 bases between them. This CDR3 comprises 16 residues. For the CDR3, the DNA is TGTGCCAGCAGCTTAGCGCGACTAGGGGGAACAGATACGCAGTATTTT. It specifies CASSLARLGGTDTQYF. Based on the CDR3 plus reference TRBV7-9 and TRBJ2-3, the full variable domain is DTGVSQNPRHKITKRGQNVTFRCDPISEHNRLYWYRQTLGQGPEFLTYFQNEAQLEKSRLLSDRFSAERPKGSFSTLEIQRTEQGDSAMYLCASSLARLGGTDTQYFGPGTRLTVL.

This clonotype was seen only a few times. This chain connects TRBV3-1 to TRBJ2-3, with TRBD2 matching over 8 bases. V shed 3 bases, J shed 2 bases, and the junction held 19 bases outside the gene matches. CDR1 is LGHDT and CDR2 is YNNKEL in the germline V gene (reference sequence). This CDR3 has 20 amino acids. CDR3: CASSHSVRREEDGVTDTQYF. The CDR3 nucleotides read TGTGCCAGCAGCCACAGTGTGAGGCGGGAGGAAGATGGAGTCACAGATACGCAGTATTTT.

This clonotype was seen a few times. The chain uses TRBV2 and TRBJ2-4; TRBD1 is a possible D gene (7 bases). Germline V gene sequence: CDR1 SNHLY, CDR2 FYNNEI. The CDR3 has 20 amino acids. V was trimmed by 7 bases and J by 0 bases, leaving 28 bases between them. CDR3 nucleotides: TGTGCCAGCATCGAATCTTTGTGGAGGGGGCCTACTCTAGCCAAAAACATTCAGTACTTC. Residues: CASIESLWRGPTLAKNIQYF.

This clonotype was counted between two and nine times. The V gene is TRBV4-3, the J gene TRBJ2-7; TRBD2 might be the D (5 bases). The CDR3 has 16 residues. V was clipped by 0 bases and J by 1 base, with 13 bases between them. From germline, CDR1 is LGHNA and CDR2 YSLEER. For the CDR3, the DNA is TGCGCCAGCAGCCAAGATTTAAGCGGAATTTCCTACGAGCAGTACTTC. Amino acid sequence: CASSQDLSGISYEQYF.

In its sample, this clonotype was seen many times. V usage is TRBV27 and J usage is TRBJ2-3; 13 bases map to TRBD2. From germline, CDR1 is MNHEY and CDR2 SMNVEV (reference sequence). CDR3 length: 18 residues. Trimming at V came to 1 base and at J to 5 bases, leaving 9 bases not matched to a gene. The CDR3 protein is CASSLLGTSGIGQDTQYF. CDR3 DNA: TGTGCCAGCAGTTTATTGGGGACTAGCGGGATCGGGCAAGATACGCAGTATTTT.

This clonotype was observed at least ten times. The chain carries TRBV11-2 and TRBJ2-1; weak D call: TRBD1 (6 bases). Germline V CDR1 and CDR2: SGHAT, FQNNGV. V was trimmed by 4 bases and J by 7 bases, leaving 20 bases between them. The CDR3 contains 16 residues. CDR3 amino acids: CASSYPIWGRGNEQFF. CDR3 sequence (DNA): TGTGCCAGCAGCTACCCCATCTGGGGGCGAGGTAATGAGCAGTTCTTC.

This clonotype was detected ten times or more. The rearrangement links TRBV28 to TRBJ1-5; the match to TRBD1 covers 7 bases. The CDR3 runs to 17 residues. With 6 bases clipped from V and 0 bases from J, the junction kept 11 bases outside the gene matches. Germline CDR1 and CDR2: MDHEN and SYDVKM. CDR3 protein: CASSPTGRAYSNQPQHF. DNA for the CDR3: TGTGCCAGCAGCCCGACAGGGAGGGCTTATAGCAATCAGCCCCAGCATTTT.

This clonotype has a count of ten or more. V usage is TRBV3-1 and J usage is TRBJ2-3; tentative D call: TRBD2 (6 bases). Per germline, CDR1 LGHDT and CDR2 YNNKEL (reference sequence). Trimming cost V 5 bases and J 4 bases, with 10 bases left between them. The CDR3 is 13 residues long. In DNA form, the CDR3 reads TGTGCCAGCAGCAAACTAGCTTCAGATACGCAGTATTTT. Protein sequence: CASSKLASDTQYF.

This clonotype has at least ten counts. This chain connects TRBV20-1 to TRBJ2-2, with D unresolved. V was cut by 5 bases and J by 8 bases, with 9 bases left in between. The CDR3 contains 11 residues. In germline, CDR1 is DFQATT, CDR2 SNEGSKA (reference sequence). The CDR3 protein is CSAPRPGELFF. The CDR3 nucleotides are TGCAGTGCTCCGCGTCCAGGGGAGCTGTTTTTT.

This clonotype appeared a single time. This chain joins TRBV20-1 and TRBJ1-3; D call uncertain. From germline, CDR1 is DFQATT and CDR2 SNEGSKA (reference sequence). V was cut by 2 bases and J by 0 bases, with 14 bases left in between. The CDR3 sequence is 16 residues long. The CDR3 bases are TGCAGTGCTAGATCCCAGAGTGGGTCCTCTGGAAACACCATATATTTT. As protein: CSARSQSGSSGNTIYF.